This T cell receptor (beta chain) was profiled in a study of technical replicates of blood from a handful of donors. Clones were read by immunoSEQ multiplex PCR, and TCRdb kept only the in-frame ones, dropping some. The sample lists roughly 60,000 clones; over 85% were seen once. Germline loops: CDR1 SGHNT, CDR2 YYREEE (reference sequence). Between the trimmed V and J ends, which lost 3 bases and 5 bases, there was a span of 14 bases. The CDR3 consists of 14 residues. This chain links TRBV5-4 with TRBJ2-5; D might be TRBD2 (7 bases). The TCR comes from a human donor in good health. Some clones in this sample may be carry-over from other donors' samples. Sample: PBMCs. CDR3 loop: CASSWGKGGETQYF. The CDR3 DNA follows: TGTGCCAGCAGCTGGGGGAAGGGGGGGGAGACCCAGTACTTC.